These 6 T cell receptor beta chains were sequenced from one sample in a study of the immune and genomic landscape of osteosarcoma. Profiling relied on immunoSEQ multiplex PCR, and the TCRdb table lists in-frame clones only, not all of them. The sample shows fewer than 1,500 clones, around three quarters of them seen only once. Input material: primary tumor tissue from the femur. Every receptor here comes from a man aged 30-40 years with osteosarcoma.

The J gene is TRBJ2-1, the V gene TRBV7-6; 9 nucleotides match TRBD1. The CDR3 runs 15 residues. Trimming cost V 5 bases and J 3 bases; bases outside gene matches: 5. Germline CDR1 is SGHVS and CDR2 is FNYEAQ. The CDR3 nucleotides are TGTGCCAGCAGCGATCCGGGACAGGGCTACAATGAGCAGTTCTTC. It translates to CASSDPGQGYNEQFF.

V is TRBV7-9 and J is TRBJ1-2, with D uncertain. The V end lost 1 base, the J end lost 6 bases, and 6 bases lay between the germline ends. CDR1 and CDR2 from the germline V gene are SEHNR and FQNEAQ (reference sequence). The CDR3 runs 12 residues. In nucleotides, the CDR3 is TGTGCCAGCAGCTTAGGGAGGGATGGCTACACCTTC. It is translated as CASSLGRDGYTF.

The genes are TRBV20-1 and TRBJ2-1, with D unresolved. With 3 bases removed from V and 9 bases from J, the gap between germline ends came to 9 bases. The CDR3 runs 11 residues. CDR1 DFQATT and CDR2 SNEGSKA come from the germline V gene (reference sequence). The CDR3 bases are TGCAGTGCTAGGAGTGGTCTTGAGCAGTTCTTC. The encoded protein is CSARSGLEQFF.

The chain is built from TRBV27 and TRBJ1-6; the D is unclear. V gave up 3 bases and J gave up 9 bases, with 15 bases separating them. The CDR3 runs to 15 residues. CDR1 is MNHEY and CDR2 is SMNVEV in the germline V gene (reference sequence). As DNA, the CDR3 is TGTGCCAGCAGTTTCGTGGCGGATACGACTTCACCCCTCCACTTT. Amino acids: CASSFVADTTSPLHF.

The chain is built from TRBV6-5 and TRBJ2-1; 8 bases match TRBD1. J lost 6 bases, V lost 6 bases, and 4 bases had no gene match. The CDR3 is 13 amino acids. Germline assignment: CDR1 MNHEY and CDR2 SVGAGI. The CDR3 loop reads CASSGQGGNEQFF. The CDR3 DNA is TGTGCCAGCAGCGGACAGGGCGGCAATGAGCAGTTCTTC.

With regard to this clone: Other DNA variants within this sample encode the same CDR3. The chain links TRBV30 to TRBJ1-6, with 9 bases that match TRBD1. Germline V lookup: CDR1 GTSNPN, CDR2 SVGIG (reference sequence). This CDR3 has 15 residues. J was trimmed by 10 bases and V by 2 bases; bases with no gene match: 9. DNA for the CDR3: TGTGCCTGGAGTCCAACCGGGACAGGGTGGTCACCCCTCCACTTT. As protein: CAWSPTGTGWSPLHF.